Shown below are 29 T cell receptor beta chains from a single sample sequenced in a study of blood T cell repertoires in COVID-19. Sequencing used immunoSEQ multiplex PCR; TCRdb keeps in-frame clones, though not all of them. The data contain 55,000 to 75,000 clones, roughly 83% of them singletons. Sequenced material: peripheral blood. The receptors shown here come from a man in his 70s with acute or convalescent COVID-19.

The V and J genes are TRBV11-1 and TRBJ2-4; 11 nucleotides align to TRBD2. The CDR3 has 17 amino acids. The trim removed 0 bases at V and 9 bases at J, leaving 10 bases unmatched. Germline CDR1 SGHAT, CDR2 FQDESV (reference sequence). The CDR3 here is CASSLAPSSGRRSIQYF. The CDR3 nucleotides are TGTGCCAGCAGCTTAGCCCCCTCTAGCGGGAGGAGAAGCATTCAGTACTTC.

The gene calls are TRBV6-1 and TRBJ1-1; TRBD1 matches 9 bases. The V and J ends lost 0 bases and 4 bases, in that order; junction bases with no gene match: 9. The CDR3 extends over 17 amino acids. Germline V CDR1 and CDR2: MNHNS, SASEGT. Here the CDR3 reads CASSEAKGQGVGTEAFF. The CDR3 bases are TGTGCCAGCAGTGAAGCGAAGGGACAGGGAGTGGGCACTGAAGCTTTCTTT.

The sample holds a few counts of this clone. The V call is TRBV29-1, the J call TRBJ2-7; 11 bases line up with TRBD1. CDR3 length: 14 amino acids. CDR1 SQVTM and CDR2 ANQGSEA come from the germline V gene. The V gene end was trimmed by 8 bases and the J gene end by 7 bases; junction bases not matched to a gene: 13. DNA for the CDR3: TGCAGCTCCCTTGAGCCGGGACAGGGGGAGGAGCAGTACTTC. It encodes CSSLEPGQGEEQYF.

This sequence joins TRBV27 and TRBJ2-3; the match to TRBD2 covers 10 bases. The trim removed 6 bases at V and 1 base at J, leaving 4 bases unmatched. CDR1 MNHEY and CDR2 SMNVEV come from the germline V gene (reference sequence). This CDR3 has 15 amino acids. The chain's CDR3 is CASSQGTSGTDTQYF. CDR3 nucleotide sequence: TGTGCCAGCAGCCAAGGGACTAGCGGCACAGATACGCAGTATTTT.

This rearrangement joins TRBV18 to TRBJ1-1; D may be TRBD1 (5 bases). CDR1 is KGHSH, CDR2 LQKENI, per germline. The CDR3 covers 15 residues. The V and J ends lost 2 bases and 3 bases respectively, with 13 bases between them. In nucleotides, the CDR3 is TGTGCCAGCTCACCATCAAGGGGCTGGGACACTGAAGCTTTCTTT. It encodes CASSPSRGWDTEAFF.

This chain links TRBV11-1 with TRBJ2-7, with 10 bases that match TRBD1. V trimming: 4 bases; J trimming: 2 bases; junction bases outside the gene matches: 2. Germline lookup yields CDR1 SGHAT and CDR2 FQDESV (reference sequence). CDR3 size: 14 residues. The CDR3 nucleotides are TGTGCCAGCAGCTCGACAGGGGGCCCCTACGAGCAGTACTTC. Translation gives CASSSTGGPYEQYF. Filled out from reference TRBV11-1 and TRBJ2-7, the complete variable domain reads EAEVAQSPRYKITEKSQAVAFWCDPISGHATLYWYRQILGQGPELLVQFQDESVVDDSQLPKDRFSAERLKGVDSTLKIQPAELGDSAMYLCASSSTGGPYEQYFGPGTRLTVT.

This clone was counted a few times. This chain joins TRBV7-2 and TRBJ2-7, with 8 positions matching TRBD2. This CDR3 has 13 residues. The J segment lost 5 bases and the V segment lost 8 bases, leaving 8 bases of the junction unmatched. Germline assignment: CDR1 SGHTA and CDR2 FQGNSA. The CDR3 is CASSGGRIHEQYF. The CDR3 region has the DNA TGTGCCAGCTCTGGCGGGAGGATCCACGAGCAGTACTTC. Combining the CDR3 with reference TRBV7-2 and TRBJ2-7 gives the whole variable domain GAGVSQSPSNKVTEKGKDVELRCDPISGHTALYWYRQSLGQGLEFLIYFQGNSAPDKSGLPSDRFSAERTGGSVSTLTIQRTQQEDSAVYLCASSGGRIHEQYFGPGTRLTVT.

CDR3 DNA: TGTGCCTGGAGTATCGGACTAACTGGAAACACCATATATTTT. This translates into CAWSIGLTGNTIYF. The chain has TRBV30 and TRBJ1-3; no reliable D call. Germline loops: CDR1 GTSNPN, CDR2 SVGIG (reference sequence). This CDR3 comprises 14 residues. V shed 2 bases and J shed 2 bases, with 10 bases lying between them.

The chain joins TRBV28 to TRBJ1-1; D unresolved. Trimming pared 6 bases from V and 6 bases from J, leaving 14 bases between. There are 13 residues in the CDR3. The V gene's germline CDR1 is MDHEN and CDR2 SYDVKM. The CDR3 nucleotides are TGTGCCAGCAGCCCTTTCCCATTAGCTGAAGCTTTCTTT. Translation gives CASSPFPLAEAFF. The full variable domain, its missing parts supplied by reference TRBV28 and TRBJ1-1, is DVKVTQSSRYLVKRTGEKVFLECVQDMDHENMFWYRQDPGLGLRLIYFSYDVKMKEKGDIPEGYSVSREKKERFSLILESASTNQTSMYLCASSPFPLAEAFFGQGTRLTVV.

This clone showed up just once. The V gene is TRBV5-4, the J gene TRBJ2-1; D possibly corresponds to TRBD1 (5 bases). The V gene's germline CDR1 is SGHNT and CDR2 YYREEE (reference sequence). This CDR3 spans 17 amino acids. The V gene lost 2 bases and the J gene lost 0 bases, with 15 bases spanning the gap. CDR3 protein: CASSLPLGRSSYNEQFF. As DNA, the CDR3 is TGTGCCAGCAGCTTACCCCTGGGGCGCAGCTCCTACAATGAGCAGTTCTTC. Combining the CDR3 with reference TRBV5-4 and TRBJ2-1 gives the whole variable domain ETGVTQSPTHLIKTRGQQVTLRCSSQSGHNTVSWYQQALGQGPQFIFQYYREEENGRGNFPPRFSGLQFPNYSSELNVNALELDDSALYLCASSLPLGRSSYNEQFFGPGTRLTVL.

The chain carries TRBV18 and TRBJ1-6; TRBD1 might be the D (5 bases). The CDR3 spans 17 residues. Deletions cut 3 bases from V and 8 bases from J, with 20 bases between. Germline V gives CDR1 KGHSH, CDR2 LQKENI. The CDR3 DNA reads as TGTGCCAGCTCACCCGCAGCCCGGGGGTCCTCGGATTCACCCCTCCACTTT. Amino acids: CASSPAARGSSDSPLHF.

This chain joins TRBV19 and TRBJ1-1; TRBD1 agrees at 10 bases. Germline V gene sequence: CDR1 LNHDA, CDR2 SQIVND (reference sequence). The V segment lost 6 bases and the J segment 2 bases; nucleotides outside the gene matches: 6. The CDR3 is 15 amino acids. CDR3 sequence: CASSLTGGENTEAFF. In DNA form, the CDR3 reads TGTGCCAGTAGCTTGACAGGGGGCGAAAACACTGAAGCTTTCTTT. The full variable domain, rest sourced from reference TRBV19 and TRBJ1-1, is DGGITQSPKYLFRKEGQNVTLSCEQNLNHDAMYWYRQDPGQGLRLIYYSQIVNDFQKGDIAEGYSVSREKKESFPLTVTSAQKNPTAFYLCASSLTGGENTEAFFGQGTRLTVV.

The rearrangement joins TRBV9 to TRBJ1-4; maybe TRBD1 (6 bases). V shed 4 bases and J shed 0 bases, with 10 bases lying between them. Germline CDR1 reads SGDLS; CDR2 reads YYNGEE. This CDR3 is 15 amino acids long. CDR3 sequence reads: CASSPRTATNEKLFF. DNA of the CDR3: TGTGCCAGCAGCCCCCGGACAGCAACTAATGAAAAACTGTTTTTT.

This clone was observed a single time. The rearrangement links TRBV19 to TRBJ2-7, with D perhaps matching TRBD1 (6 bases). In germline, CDR1 is LNHDA, CDR2 SQIVND (reference sequence). This CDR3 contains 13 residues. Trimming cost V 5 bases and J 2 bases, with 10 bases left between them. DNA for the CDR3: TGTGCCAGTAGTCCGGGACAAGCCTACGAGCAGTACTTC. Amino acids: CASSPGQAYEQYF.

The V call is TRBV29-1, the J call TRBJ1-1; TRBD1 is a possible D gene (6 bases). CDR1 is SQVTM and CDR2 is ANQGSEA in the germline V gene. The CDR3 extends over 13 amino acids. Trimming took off 5 bases at V and 1 base at J, with 11 bases between the two ends. CDR3 protein: CSVLTGPNTEAFF. The CDR3 coding sequence is TGCAGCGTTCTGACAGGACCGAACACTGAAGCTTTCTTT.

This clone was observed a handful of times. CDR3 sequence (DNA): TGCAGTGCTAGTCCCCTATTTTCCGGGAGGAGCTCCTACAATGAGCAGTTCTTC. Amino acids: CSASPLFSGRSSYNEQFF. This chain uses TRBV20-1 with TRBJ2-1, with 7 positions matching TRBD2. Germline CDR1 reads DFQATT; CDR2 reads SNEGSKA (reference sequence). V shed 3 bases, J shed 0 bases, and the junction held 14 bases outside the gene matches. CDR3 length: 18 residues.

J is TRBJ2-3 and V is TRBV6-5; tentatively, D is TRBD1 (5 bases). V was cut by 6 bases and J by 5 bases, with 9 bases left in between. The CDR3 has 12 residues. Germline loops: CDR1 MNHEY, CDR2 SVGAGI. This chain's CDR3 is CASSETVDTQYF. In DNA form, the CDR3 reads TGTGCCAGCAGCGAGACAGTAGATACGCAGTATTTT.

The V call is TRBV7-3, the J call TRBJ2-2, with 7 bases fitting TRBD1. Per germline, CDR1 SGHTA and CDR2 FQGTGA. The junction had 3 bases not matched to a gene; V was cut back by 5 bases and J by 3 bases. CDR3 length: 14 amino acids. The CDR3 protein is CASSRTGDTGELFF. The CDR3 DNA is TGTGCCAGCAGCCGAACAGGGGACACCGGGGAGCTGTTTTTT.

In nucleotides, the CDR3 is TGTGCCAGCAGTGAATTGCGGCAGTTCAATCAGCCCCAGCATTTT. Translation: CASSELRQFNQPQHF. The V gene is TRBV2, the J gene TRBJ1-5; D unclear. V lost 2 bases and J lost 3, with 11 bases in between. The V gene's germline CDR1 is SNHLY and CDR2 FYNNEI. This CDR3 comprises 15 residues.

A remark on this clone: The junction departs from germline at one end; a sequencing error may be responsible. The gene calls are TRBV19 and TRBJ2-1; weak D call: TRBD2 (5 bases). CDR3 length: 15 amino acids. Germline-derived CDR1 and CDR2 are LNHDA and SQIVND (reference sequence). CDR3: CASSVKGLSHNEQFF. The CDR3 coding sequence is TGTGCCAGTAGTGTTAAAGGACTCTCCCACAATGAGCAGTTCTTC. Full variable domain (rest looked up from reference TRBV19 and TRBJ2-1): DGGITQSPKYLFRKEGQNVTLSCEQNLNHDAMYWYRQDPGQGLRLIYYSQIVNDFQKGDIAEGYSVSREKKESFPLTVTSAQKNPTAFYLCASSVKGLSHNEQFFGPGTRLTVL.

The rearrangement uses TRBV7-6 and TRBJ2-1; D may be TRBD1 (5 bases). This CDR3 spans 15 amino acids. Germline loops: CDR1 SGHVS, CDR2 FNYEAQ. V gave up 2 bases and J gave up 5 bases, with 13 bases separating them. The DNA of the CDR3 is TGTGCCAGCAGCTTATTAGCACAAGGGGACAATGAGCAGTTCTTC. Translation gives CASSLLAQGDNEQFF.

The rearrangement uses TRBV10-1 and TRBJ2-7, with 7 bases identical to TRBD2. The CDR3 runs to 16 residues. The germline gives CDR1 WNHNN, CDR2 SYGVQD (reference sequence). With V trimmed by 5 bases and J by 2 bases, 12 bases remained unmatched. CDR3 protein: CASSPWREPLPYEQYF. The CDR3 bases are TGCGCCAGCAGTCCCTGGCGGGAGCCCCTTCCCTACGAGCAGTACTTC.

The genes are TRBV9 and TRBJ2-2; 7 bases align to TRBD1. The J segment lost 5 bases and the V segment lost 4 bases, leaving 5 bases of the junction unmatched. The CDR3 length is 14 residues. From germline, CDR1 is SGDLS and CDR2 YYNGEE. CDR3 DNA: TGTGCCAGCAGCATCGACAGGGTAACCGGGGAGCTGTTTTTT. Residues: CASSIDRVTGELFF. The full variable domain, rest sourced from reference TRBV9 and TRBJ2-2, is DSGVTQTPKHLITATGQRVTLRCSPRSGDLSVYWYQQSLDQGLQFLIQYYNGEERAKGNILERFSAQQFPDLHSELNLSSLELGDSALYFCASSIDRVTGELFFGEGSRLTVL.

This chain uses TRBV7-2 with TRBJ1-1, with TRBD1 as a possible D gene (6 bases). Trimming left V 3 bases short and J 6 bases short, with 17 bases between. Germline CDR1 SGHTA, CDR2 FQGNSA. The CDR3 runs 15 residues. The CDR3 reads CASSLEQGWYAEAFF. The CDR3 DNA reads as TGTGCCAGCAGCTTGGAACAGGGCTGGTACGCTGAAGCTTTCTTT.

The chain has TRBV9 and TRBJ2-1; 8 bases match TRBD1. V lost 6 bases and J lost 8; bases outside the gene matches: 10. CDR1 is SGDLS, CDR2 YYNGEE, per germline. The CDR3 covers 14 residues. The CDR3 DNA follows: TGTGCCAGCACCGCGGGGACAGGTCTTCATGAGCAGTTCTTC. Translating gives CASTAGTGLHEQFF.

A remark on this clone: Within the sample, other DNA sequences also encode this same CDR3. The CDR3 sequence: CASRSRDRGTEAFF. The CDR3, as DNA: TGTGCCAGTAGGAGCCGGGACAGGGGCACTGAAGCTTTCTTT. The rearrangement uses TRBV19 and TRBJ1-1; 10 nucleotides align to TRBD1. Unmatched junction bases numbered 5, after V lost 6 bases and J lost 4 bases. The CDR3 loop spans 14 amino acids. CDR1 is LNHDA, CDR2 SQIVND, per germline (reference sequence). Looking up the rest from reference TRBV19 and TRBJ1-1 gives the full variable domain: DGGITQSPKYLFRKEGQNVTLSCEQNLNHDAMYWYRQDPGQGLRLIYYSQIVNDFQKGDIAEGYSVSREKKESFPLTVTSAQKNPTAFYLCASRSRDRGTEAFFGQGTRLTVV.

This chain links TRBV7-9 with TRBJ1-2; D call uncertain. Per germline, CDR1 SEHNR and CDR2 FQNEAQ (reference sequence). The CDR3 has 17 residues. Deletions cut 3 bases from V and 6 bases from J, with 23 bases between. The CDR3 sequence: CASSFEEVVRGDDGYTF. The CDR3 bases are TGTGCCAGCAGCTTTGAGGAGGTTGTCAGAGGCGACGATGGCTACACCTTC.

The CDR3 region is CASSQPGTVCYSNQPQHF. The CDR3 DNA is TGCGCCAGCAGTCAACCCGGGACAGTCTGTTATAGCAATCAGCCCCAGCATTTT. The chain carries TRBV23-1 and TRBJ1-5; 7 bases are shared with TRBD1. TRBV23-1 is marked as an open reading frame, function uncertain. Trimming at V came to 2 bases and at J to 0 bases, leaving 10 bases not matched to a gene. The CDR3 loop spans 18 amino acids.

The V call is TRBV2, the J call TRBJ2-7; 7 bases map to TRBD2. The CDR3 totals 13 residues. Unmatched junction bases numbered 6, after V lost 4 bases and J lost 6 bases. The germline gives CDR1 SNHLY, CDR2 FYNNEI. CDR3 in amino acids: CASSVLAETEQYF. The CDR3 region has the DNA TGTGCCAGCAGTGTGCTAGCGGAGACCGAGCAGTACTTC.